This is a list of T cell receptor beta chains from one sample in a study of T cell clones after liver transplantation. No antigen has been assigned to these receptors. The data were produced by immunoSEQ multiplex PCR, yet TCRdb's version contains in-frame clones alone and is incomplete. The sample holds fewer than 6,000 clones; 20% to 30% are singletons and the top ten take 14%. Input material: CD4+ T cells from cultured PBMCs. These receptors all come from a human patient who received a liver transplant. Some T cells may be provided by the graft donor. Each CDR3 is given with its conserved first and last residue. A D gene is named only where the DNA matches it firmly. Size is omitted from some rows. Given values are once, few, many or a class for expanded clones.

j_call v_call d_call clone_size cdr3_nt cdr3_aa
TRBJ2-7 TRBV7-9 TRBD1 few TGTGCCAGCAGCAGGTGGGGACAGGCACTCTCCGAGCAGTACTTC CASSRWGQALSEQYF
TRBJ1-5 TRBV19 . medium-sized TGTGCCAGTAGTAGGGTTTATAGCAATCAGCCCCAGCATTTT CASSRVYSNQPQHF
TRBJ1-2 TRBV11-3 . . TGTGCCAGCAGCTTAGATAACAGGGCCTTCGCCTATGGCTACACCTTC CASSLDNRAFAYGYTF
TRBJ2-3 TRBV7-9 TRBD2 few TGTGCCGGATCACTAGCGGGAGTCACAGATACGCAGTATTTT CAGSLAGVTDTQYF
TRBJ1-2 TRBV28 . large TGTGCCAGCGGATCTTCAAACTATGGCTACACCTTC CASGSSNYGYTF
TRBJ2-2 TRBV4-3 . few TGCGCCAGCAGCCAAGATTGGAGCGGGGAGCTGTTTTTT CASSQDWSGELFF
TRBJ2-3 TRBV19 TRBD2 . TGTGCCAGTAGTATAGACCTCCCGGGGGGGAGTGTGAATACGCAGTATTTT CASSIDLPGGSVNTQYF
TRBJ2-3 TRBV7-3 TRBD2 . TGTGCCAGCAGCACAACGGGACTAGCGGCTACGCAGTATTTT CASSTTGLAATQYF
TRBJ2-5 TRBV10-3 . . TGTGCCATCAGTGAGGTCCGGGAAGAGACCCAGTACTTC CAISEVREETQYF
TRBJ2-6 TRBV4-1 . few TGCGCCAGCAGCCAGCTAGGGGGCTCTGGGGCCAACGTCCTGACTTTC CASSQLGGSGANVLTF
TRBJ1-5 TRBV5-7 . . TGTGCCAGCAGCTTACTCAGGGGGCCCCAGCATTTT CASSLLRGPQHF
TRBJ2-1 TRBV15 . . TGTGCCACCAGCAGAGAAGGAAGGACCAGCTCCTATGAGCAGTTCTTC CATSREGRTSSYEQFF
TRBJ1-2 TRBV5-6 . . TGTGCCAGTCACCGGGGGTGGTCCTCTGGCTACACCTTC CASHRGWSSGYTF
TRBJ2-1 TRBV7-2 TRBD1 . TGTGCCAGCAGCTTCGGACAGGCCTCCGATGAGCAGTTCTTC CASSFGQASDEQFF
TRBJ2-3 TRBV4-2 . medium-sized TGTGCCAGCAGCCAAGACAAGGGTGGGGATACGCAGTATTTT CASSQDKGGDTQYF
TRBJ2-5 TRBV7-2 . medium-sized TGTGCCAGCGCCTCTAGCCCGGCTAGGGGGACCCAGTACTTC CASASSPARGTQYF